These 3 T cell receptor beta chains were all obtained from the same sample, sequenced in a study of cytomegalovirus exposure and HLA in healthy donors (dated by TCRdb to between 2016 and 2019). Library creation used the immunoSEQ multiplex PCR assay. For the multiplex PCR, a mixture combining 60 forward primers for TCR Vbeta segments and 13 reverse primers for TCR Jbeta segments was used. What TCRdb holds here is the immuneACCESS table cut down to in-frame rearrangements. Part of the clones is not present; checked against another copy, under half of the missing clones reflect an unresolved V gene, and the others are unexplained. The sample records over 100,000 clones, about 81% of which are singletons. The ten largest clones take up about 7.5% of the sample. Sequenced sample: PBMCs. Source of these receptors: a woman in her fifties or sixties in good health and CMV-seropositive.

Concerning this clone: One end of the junction fails to match germline, which may point to a read error. This chain joins TRBV5-6 and TRBJ1-6; no reliable D call. Germline CDR1 and CDR2: SGHDT and YYEEEE. The CDR3 is 17 residues long. In DNA form, the CDR3 reads TGTGCCAGCAGATTGGAGAGGGAAGCTGCCTATAATTCACCCCTCCACTTT. Its protein product is CASRLEREAAYNSPLHF.

The chain has TRBV18 and TRBJ1-6; D is unresolved. CDR3 length: 17 amino acids. Between the trimmed V and J ends, which lost 1 base and 0 bases, there was a span of 10 bases. The germline V gene encodes CDR1 KGHSH and CDR2 LQKENI. CDR3 loop: CASSPLQVSSYNSPLHF. The CDR3 nucleotides are TGTGCCAGCTCACCACTTCAAGTGAGCTCCTATAATTCACCCCTCCACTTT.

V gene TRBV5-6 combines with J gene TRBJ1-4; 9 bases are a match to TRBD1. CDR1 is SGHDT and CDR2 is YYEEEE in the germline V gene. V shed 5 bases, J shed 4 bases, and the junction held 6 bases outside the gene matches. The CDR3 contains 15 residues. The CDR3 coding sequence is TGTGCCAGCAGGGACAGGGGCCGGCTTAATGAAAAACTGTTTTTT. It translates to CASRDRGRLNEKLFF. Full variable domain (outside the CDR3, taken from reference TRBV5-6 and TRBJ1-4): DAGVTQSPTHLIKTRGQQVTLRCSPKSGHDTVSWYQQALGQGPQFIFQYYEEEERQRGNFPDRFSGHQFPNYSSELNVNALLLGDSALYLCASRDRGRLNEKLFFGSGTQLSVL.